Listed below are T cell receptor beta chains from one sample, sequenced in a study of neurological immune-mediated disorders. TCRdb re-called the 5' RACE reads through MiXCR, storing one row per CDR3 protein. Here the sample spans roughly 80,000 distinct CDR3 sequences, approximately 6% being singletons. The sequenced sample was PBMCs. These receptors all come from an older woman with multiple sclerosis. The CDR3 runs from the conserved cysteine through the conserved F or W. D genes are given only for firm matches. A row's size may be missing; if present it is once, few, many or a size class.

clone_size j_call d_call v_call cdr3_aa cdr3_nt
many TRBJ2-1 - TRBV6-5 CASSYRGSSYNEQFF TGTGCCAGCAGTTACAGGGGGAGCTCCTACAATGAGCAGTTCTTC
- TRBJ2-3 - TRBV20-1 CSAQGQLSTDTQYF TGCAGTGCCCAAGGACAGCTTAGCACAGATACGCAGTATTTT
many TRBJ1-4 - TRBV6-5 CASCLSFGGEKLFF TGTGCCAGCTGTCTTTCCTTTGGGGGGGAAAAACTGTTTTTT
many TRBJ2-1 TRBD2 TRBV7-8 CASSSPGLGNNEQFF TGTGCCAGCAGCTCACCGGGACTAGGGAACAATGAGCAGTTCTTC
many TRBJ1-6 - TRBV12-3/TRBV12-4 CASSLFQWNNSPLHF TGTGCCAGCAGTTTATTTCAGTGGAATAATTCACCCCTCCACTTT
many TRBJ1-1 TRBD1 TRBV12-3/TRBV12-4 CASSLVSGQGGEAFF TGTGCCAGCAGTTTAGTGTCGGGACAGGGAGGAGAAGCTTTCTTT
many TRBJ2-7 TRBD1 TRBV29-1 CSAWTGYEQYF TGCAGCGCTTGGACAGGCTACGAGCAGTACTTC
many TRBJ2-3 TRBD1 TRBV5-5 CASSPGQGGRSDTQYF TGTGCCAGCAGCCCAGGACAGGGTGGGCGATCAGATACGCAGTATTTT
many TRBJ2-2 TRBD2 TRBV11-2 CASSVLAGGTGELFF TGTGCCAGCAGCGTTCTAGCGGGGGGCACCGGGGAGCTGTTTTTT
many TRBJ1-2 - TRBV3-1 CASSQVRKVDNYGYTF TGTGCCAGCAGCCAAGTACGCAAGGTTGATAACTATGGCTACACCTTC
many TRBJ1-1 TRBD1 TRBV5-1 CASSSAGTGNTEAFF TGCGCCAGCAGCTCCGCGGGGACAGGGAACACTGAAGCTTTCTTT
many TRBJ2-7 TRBD1 TRBV12-3/TRBV12-4 CASSDDRGRSYEQYF TGTGCCAGCAGTGACGACAGGGGGCGATCCTACGAGCAGTACTTC
many TRBJ1-3 - TRBV11-2 CASSLSVSRISGNTIYF TGTGCCAGCAGCTTAAGCGTTTCGCGCATCTCTGGAAACACCATATATTTT